One sample yielded the 14 T cell receptor beta chains listed below, sequenced in a study of spatial heterogeneity in lung cancer. Each CDR3 protein gets one entry after TCRdb re-called the 5' RACE reads with MiXCR. The repertoire holds fewer than 5,000 distinct CDR3 sequences, with approximately 25% as singletons. Time point here: sample taken at primary tumor resection. Unsorted whole RNA from tumor, nontumor lung or frozen PBMC underwent sequencing. The source was PBMCs, collected at surgery. These TCRs come from a female donor with early-stage non-small cell lung cancer.

Notes on this clonotype: The library was designed around alpha chains, so this beta chain is a stray read whose abundance carries little weight. This chain joins TRBV28 and TRBJ2-5, with a possible D match to TRBD2 (6 bases). Per germline, CDR1 MDHEN and CDR2 SYDVKM. The CDR3 extends over 11 amino acids. Trimming cost V 3 bases and J 7 bases, with 6 bases left between them. The CDR3 DNA follows: TGTGCCAGCAGTTTGCGGGGGACCCAGTACTTC. This translates into CASSLRGTQYF.

There are a few counts of this clonotype. This beta chain is off target for a library built for alpha chains, so its abundance means little. The chain uses TRBV20-1 and TRBJ2-7, with 7 bases fitting TRBD2. The V gene end was trimmed by 2 bases and the J gene end by 0 bases; junction bases not matched to a gene: 4. The CDR3 consists of 14 residues. Germline lookup yields CDR1 DFQATT and CDR2 SNEGSKA (reference sequence). CDR3 nucleotide sequence: TGCAGTGCTAGAAGCGGGACGAGCTCCTACGAGCAGTACTTC. Protein sequence: CSARSGTSSYEQYF.

To note about this clonotype: For a library built for alpha chains, this beta chain is a stray read; little rests on its size. The V call is TRBV6-1, the J call TRBJ2-1; 7 bases line up with TRBD2. V was clipped by 6 bases and J by 4 bases; unmatched bases: 6. Germline V gives CDR1 MNHNS, CDR2 SASEGT. The CDR3 loop spans 14 amino acids. The CDR3 bases are TGTGCCAGCAGATTCTCTAGCGGATACAATGAGCAGTTCTTC. It is translated as CASRFSSGYNEQFF.

As to this clonotype: As an off-target read in a library built for alpha chains, this beta chain has a frequency of little significance. This chain joins TRBV6-2 or TRBV6-3 and TRBJ2-7, with D unresolved. Germline CDR1 and CDR2: MNHEY and SVGEGT. The germline V and J ends were trimmed by 5 bases and 0 bases, with 11 bases remaining between them. The CDR3 spans 14 residues. The CDR3 DNA reads as TGTGCCAGCAGTCGGGTCCCTAGCTCCTACGAGCAGTACTTC. This sequence encodes CASSRVPSSYEQYF.

Note on this clonotype: This beta chain is an unintended read in a library built for alpha chains; its size means little. The CDR3: CASTKTANTGELFF. DNA for the CDR3: TGTGCCAGCACCAAGACAGCGAACACCGGGGAGCTGTTTTTT. The rearrangement uses TRBV7-2 and TRBJ2-2; D perhaps matches TRBD1 (5 bases). This CDR3 region has 14 residues. Trimming pared 7 bases from V and 0 bases from J, leaving 9 bases between. Germline V CDR1 and CDR2: SGHTA, FQGNSA.

This clonotype is large in the sample. Within a library made for alpha chains, this beta chain is off target, and its count is uninformative. The chain carries TRBV24-1 and TRBJ2-5, with D hard to call. The ends were cut back, 5 bases at V and 8 bases at J, with 14 bases in the middle. The germline V gene encodes CDR1 KGHDR and CDR2 SFDVKD. This CDR3 is built from 13 residues. CDR3 sequence (DNA): TGTGCCACCAGTGCGGGCGGCCCGCGAACCCAGTACTTC. Amino acids: CATSAGGPRTQYF.

Within the sample, this clonotype is medium-sized. The library was built for alpha chains, so this beta chain is an off-target read and its size means little. The DNA for the CDR3 is TGCAGTGCTGGGACGGCGAACACTGAAGCTTTCTTT. Its translation is CSAGTANTEAFF. The rearrangement uses TRBV20-1 and TRBJ1-1, with D perhaps TRBD1 (5 bases). V lost 5 bases, J lost 1 base, and 8 bases lay in between. Germline CDR1 is DFQATT and CDR2 is SNEGSKA (reference sequence). The CDR3 has 12 residues.

Sample share makes this clonotype medium-sized. The size of this beta chain means little, since it is a stray read in a library made for alpha chains. The genes are TRBV11-2 and TRBJ2-7; tentatively, D is TRBD2 (5 bases). Trimming left V 5 bases short and J 2 bases short, with 19 bases between. The CDR3 length is 16 residues. Germline V CDR1 and CDR2: SGHAT, FQNNGV. The CDR3 reads CASSPLARVGTYEQYF. The CDR3 DNA reads TGTGCCAGCAGCCCCCTCGCGAGGGTCGGGACCTACGAGCAGTACTTC.

A note on this clonotype: Since it is a stray read in a library aimed at alpha chains, this beta chain has a size that is not meaningful. V and J are TRBV12-3 or TRBV12-4 and TRBJ2-2; the D is unclear. The CDR3 loop spans 13 amino acids. The ends were cut back, 3 bases at V and 6 bases at J, with 8 bases in the middle. Written as DNA, the CDR3 is TGTGCCAGCAGTTTGTCTTACGCCGGGGAGCTGTTTTTT. Its translation: CASSLSYAGELFF.

In its sample, this clonotype was seen a few times. Since it is a stray read in a library aimed at alpha chains, this beta chain has a size that is not meaningful. The chain's CDR3 is CASSMRSTAGEQFF. In DNA form, the CDR3 reads TGCGCCAGCAGCATGAGATCCACCGCGGGTGAGCAGTTCTTC. The chain uses TRBV5-1 and TRBJ2-1; the D gene is possibly TRBD2 (5 bases). Germline CDR1 SGHRS, CDR2 YFSETQ. The ends were cut back, 4 bases at V and 9 bases at J, with 17 bases in the middle. There are 14 residues in the CDR3.

This clonotype was seen only a few times. As an off-target read in a library built for alpha chains, this beta chain has a frequency of little significance. This chain links TRBV7-3 with TRBJ2-3; TRBD2 might be the D (6 bases). The CDR3 length is 14 residues. V was pared by 6 bases and J by 0 bases, with 10 bases between. CDR1 is SGHTA, CDR2 FQGTGA, per germline. The CDR3 DNA follows: TGTGCCAGCAGTAGCGGAAAAAGCACAGATACGCAGTATTTT. It is translated as CASSSGKSTDTQYF.

This clonotype was seen a handful of times. This beta chain is off target for a library built for alpha chains, so its abundance means little. The V call is TRBV5-4, the J call TRBJ1-1, with D tentatively TRBD1 (5 bases). Deletions cut 3 bases from V and 6 bases from J, with 12 bases between. Per the germline V gene, CDR1 is SGHNT and CDR2 is YYREEE (reference sequence). The CDR3 has 13 amino acids. CDR3 sequence (DNA): TGTGCCAGCAGCTCAGGGAGGTCGCCTGAAGCTTTCTTT. Residues: CASSSGRSPEAFF.

As for this clonotype: This beta chain is an off-target read within a library intended for alpha chains, so its frequency means little. The rearrangement uses TRBV5-6 and TRBJ2-2; D gene ambiguous. The CDR3 consists of 14 residues. Germline V gene lookup returns CDR1 SGHDT and CDR2 YYEEEE. V was clipped by 4 bases and J by 7 bases, with 14 bases between them. In DNA, the CDR3 is TGTGCCAGCAGCCCCAAAACCCGGAGCGGGGAGCTGTTTTTT. Translated: CASSPKTRSGELFF.

This clonotype rates as medium-sized. This beta chain lies outside the target of a library built for alpha chains; its clone size means little. The chain couples TRBV19 to TRBJ2-7, with D possibly matching TRBD2 (5 bases). V lost 5 bases to trimming and J lost 3 bases, with 8 bases between them. The CDR3 has 12 residues. CDR1 and CDR2 (germline): LNHDA, SQIVND (reference sequence). The DNA of the CDR3 is TGTGCCAGTAGTGCCCGGGACTACGAGCAGTACTTC. It encodes CASSARDYEQYF.